The sequence of this TCR beta chain was determined in a study of cytomegalovirus exposure and HLA in healthy donors. From germline, CDR1 is MNHEY and CDR2 SVGAGI. With V trimmed by 0 bases and J by 1 base, 3 bases remained unmatched. CDR3 size: 15 residues. This clone has just a few counts. These donors, healthy bone marrow donors, were studied. 13 Jbeta primers and 60 Vbeta primers were used for the PCR. Original processing methods: Roughly 81 million unique TCR beta chains, roughly 11 million shared, were counted in a later analysis. Repertoires were generated with immunoSEQ multiplex PCR, while TCRdb's copy carries only in-frame clones and drops some. The V and J calls and the clone size are those of that table, but D and trimming were determined from the DNA. Among under 130,000 clones listed, around three quarters were seen once.

The TCR originated in a middle-aged woman in good health and CMV-seronegative. The J gene is TRBJ2-7, the V gene TRBV6-5; 7 bases map to TRBD1. Sequencing was carried out using PBMCs. DNA for the CDR3: TGTGCCAGCAGTTACTCGGACAGGCCATCCTACGAGCAGTACTTC. This sequence encodes CASSYSDRPSYEQYF.